The 10 T cell receptor beta chains below come from one sample, sequenced in a study of T-cell memory formation after mild COVID-19. TCRdb re-analysed the 5' RACE reads in MiXCR, keeping a single row per CDR3 protein. The profile shows 65,000 to 95,000 distinct CDR3 sequences, 9.5% to 15% of them singletons. Material: PBMCs or a T cell subset sorted from them (not recorded which). The receptors here all came from a man aged 18 to 29 who had mild COVID-19 (a few samples of this study predate the infection). Cell type and time point are not known.

Many counts were recorded for this clonotype. The J gene is TRBJ2-3, the V gene TRBV3-1; 8 bases align to TRBD2. CDR1 is LGHDT, CDR2 YNNKEL, per germline (reference sequence). CDR3 length equals 17 residues. V lost 4 bases to trimming and J lost 5 bases; unmatched junction nucleotides: 14. CDR3 DNA sequence: TGTGCCAGCAGCCCCGATTTCGGCGGGGGGCTGGTAGATACGCAGTATTTT. Translating it yields CASSPDFGGGLVDTQYF.

V and J are TRBV6-5 and TRBJ2-7, with 7 bases that match TRBD2. This CDR3 region has 13 residues. J was trimmed by 2 bases and V by 4 bases; bases with no gene match: 2. Germline V gene data show CDR1 as MNHEY and CDR2 as SVGAGI. The CDR3 spells CASSFSGAYEQYF. For the CDR3, the DNA is TGTGCCAGCAGTTTCAGCGGGGCCTACGAGCAGTACTTC.

V gene TRBV29-1 combines with J gene TRBJ2-2; D is ambiguous. The germline gives CDR1 SQVTM, CDR2 ANQGSEA. The V end was cut by 4 bases, the J end by 6 bases, with 9 bases between. The length of the CDR3 is 12 residues. Here the CDR3 reads CSVAPGSGELFF. In DNA form, the CDR3 reads TGCAGCGTTGCCCCGGGCTCCGGGGAGCTGTTTTTT.

This clonotype has a count of ten or more. This chain connects TRBV20-1 to TRBJ1-5; perhaps TRBD1 as D (6 bases). Trimming removed 0 bases from V and 4 bases from J, with 13 bases in between. The CDR3 sequence is 15 residues long. Germline CDR1 is DFQATT and CDR2 is SNEGSKA (reference sequence). The CDR3 reads CSARDRGTTNQPQHF. CDR3 sequence (DNA): TGCAGTGCTAGAGATAGGGGGACGACAAATCAGCCCCAGCATTTT.

V usage is TRBV19 and J usage is TRBJ2-1; D is undetermined. Germline V lookup: CDR1 LNHDA, CDR2 SQIVND (reference sequence). The CDR3 is 14 residues long. The germline V and J ends were trimmed by 3 bases and 8 bases, with 14 bases remaining between them. The CDR3 protein is CASSMGKGRDEQFF. The CDR3 nucleotides read TGTGCCAGTAGTATGGGCAAAGGGCGCGATGAGCAGTTCTTC.

This clonotype was observed a handful of times. The chain couples TRBV12-3 or TRBV12-4 to TRBJ2-7; 8 bases agree with TRBD2. The CDR3 runs to 13 residues. J gave up 3 bases and V 4 bases, and 2 bases lay outside the gene matches. CDR3 region: CASSSSGGYEQYF. The CDR3 DNA reads TGTGCCAGCAGTTCCAGCGGGGGCTACGAGCAGTACTTC.

This clonotype was seen more than once but under ten times. The gene calls are TRBV20-1 and TRBJ1-2; 7 bases fit TRBD1. Germline V gene data show CDR1 as DFQATT and CDR2 as SNEGSKA (reference sequence). The CDR3 covers 14 residues. Trimming cost V 2 bases and J 6 bases; bases outside gene matches: 9. CDR3 loop: CSARIDDRVDGYTF. CDR3 DNA: TGCAGTGCTAGAATTGACGACAGGGTGGATGGCTACACCTTC.

Within the sample, this clonotype is large. The chain has TRBV7-3 and TRBJ2-1, with D hard to call. Trimming shortened V by 5 bases and J by 10 bases, and 12 bases separated the two germline ends. CDR3 size: 12 residues. The germline V gene has CDR1 SGHTA and CDR2 FQGTGA. The CDR3 loop is CASSATLGEQFF. The CDR3, as DNA: TGTGCCAGCAGCGCCACCCTGGGCGAGCAGTTCTTC.

This sequence joins TRBV12-3 or TRBV12-4 and TRBJ2-1, with D possibly being TRBD2 (5 bases). The CDR3 runs to 15 residues. Trimming cost V 5 bases and J 4 bases, with 15 bases left between them. The CDR3 is CASSPGVATYNEQFF. CDR3 nucleotides: TGTGCCAGCAGTCCCGGGGTAGCGACTTACAATGAGCAGTTCTTC.

There are many counts of this clonotype. The chain is built from TRBV5-1 and TRBJ2-7, with 7 bases that match TRBD1. CDR3 length: 17 residues. After removal of 2 bases from V and 1 base from J, the junction contained 12 bases not matched to a gene. CDR1 SGHRS and CDR2 YFSETQ come from the germline V gene. The CDR3 DNA reads as TGCGCCAGCAGCTTACCGGACAGGTTGGAGTCTTCCTACGAGCAGTACGTC. This gives the protein CASSLPDRLESSYEQYV.